This note documents a single T cell receptor beta chain sequence. The table lists this clonotype with many counts. Its antigen is unknown. Base qualities are not at hand, and no much larger clone is one base apart. The source of the sample is a study of T cell repertoires in cytomegalovirus infection (dated by TCRdb to the late 2010s). With regard to the full study: Because public TCR beta signatures pointed to carriage of CMV infection together with the matching HLA type, the HLA type of each donor mattered for the analysis. Findings and caveats that apply to the study as a whole: Carriers of CMV infection plus the relevant HLA type were discriminated by the cumulative frequency of public TCR beta family members in the study cohort and in an independent roughly 380-donor cohort. The ex vivo response was dominated by HLA-C-restricted CMV-specific TCR beta clonotypes, and the single most frequent clonotype in two of eight donors was supplied by these HLA-C-restricted clonotypes.

The sequencing machine was an Illumina HiSeq 1500. Through fastp at Q25 and MiXCR, TCRdb rebuilt clones from the public reads, retaining in-frame beta chains. When rows share a CDR3 protein, they turn into one entry using the most common DNA and genes. The sample contains hundreds of thousands of distinct CDR3 sequences, roughly a tenth of them found a single time. The ten largest make up less than 3% of the sample. V was cut back by 1 base and J by 1 base, leaving a gap of 11 bases between them. Including cysteine and phenylalanine, the CDR3 has 16 amino acids. Just CDR3 DNA is preserved here, 48 bases in frame from base 1. CDR1 and CDR2 (SGHVS, FNYEAQ) derive from the germline V gene.

This sequence uses TRBV7-6 and TRBJ2-1; the D gene cannot be named for sure. The clonotype was recovered from a human donor in good health (CMV status not recorded). Some clones in this sample may be carry-over from other donors' samples. The sequencing sample was made of PBMCs. DNA sequence: TGTGCCAGCAGCTTAGAAGGCAGCCTATCCTACAATGAGCAGTTCTTC. The encoded protein is CASSLEGSLSYNEQFF.